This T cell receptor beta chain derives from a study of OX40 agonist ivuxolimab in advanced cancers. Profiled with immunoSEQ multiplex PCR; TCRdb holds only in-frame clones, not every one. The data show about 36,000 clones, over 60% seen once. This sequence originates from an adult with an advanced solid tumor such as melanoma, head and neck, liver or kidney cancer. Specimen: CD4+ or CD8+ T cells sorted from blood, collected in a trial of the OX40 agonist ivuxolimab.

The DNA of the CDR3 is TGTGCCTGGATGTCGGGGATTGGGACTGAAGCTTTCTTT. Translation gives CAWMSGIGTEAFF. The J gene is TRBJ1-1, the V gene TRBV30, with D uncertain. This CDR3 has 13 residues. Germline assignment: CDR1 GTSNPN and CDR2 SVGIG (reference sequence). Trimming pared 4 bases from V and 5 bases from J, leaving 14 bases between. The full variable domain, rest sourced from reference TRBV30 and TRBJ1-1, is SQTIHQWPATLVQPVGSPLSLECTVEGTSNPNLYWYRQAAGRGLQLLFYSVGIGQISSEVPQNLSASRPQDRQFILSSKKLLLSDSGFYLCAWMSGIGTEAFFGQGTRLTVV.